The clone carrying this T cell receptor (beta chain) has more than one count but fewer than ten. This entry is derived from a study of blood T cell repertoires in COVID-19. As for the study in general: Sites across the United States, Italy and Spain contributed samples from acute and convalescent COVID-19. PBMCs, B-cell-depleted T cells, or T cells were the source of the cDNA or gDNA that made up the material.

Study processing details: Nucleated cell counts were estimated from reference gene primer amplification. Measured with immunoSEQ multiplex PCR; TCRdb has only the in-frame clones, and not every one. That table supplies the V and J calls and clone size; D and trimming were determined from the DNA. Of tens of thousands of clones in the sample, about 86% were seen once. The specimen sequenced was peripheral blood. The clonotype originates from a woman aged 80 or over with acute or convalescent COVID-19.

For the CDR3, the DNA is TGTGCCAGCAGTCTGACAGGGGCTAATAATGAAAAACTGTTTTTT. Translation: CASSLTGANNEKLFF. The rearrangement joins TRBV2 to TRBJ1-4, with 8 bases matching TRBD1. The J segment lost 4 bases and the V segment lost 5 bases, leaving 6 bases of the junction unmatched. The length of the CDR3 is 15 residues. Germline loops: CDR1 SNHLY, CDR2 FYNNEI.